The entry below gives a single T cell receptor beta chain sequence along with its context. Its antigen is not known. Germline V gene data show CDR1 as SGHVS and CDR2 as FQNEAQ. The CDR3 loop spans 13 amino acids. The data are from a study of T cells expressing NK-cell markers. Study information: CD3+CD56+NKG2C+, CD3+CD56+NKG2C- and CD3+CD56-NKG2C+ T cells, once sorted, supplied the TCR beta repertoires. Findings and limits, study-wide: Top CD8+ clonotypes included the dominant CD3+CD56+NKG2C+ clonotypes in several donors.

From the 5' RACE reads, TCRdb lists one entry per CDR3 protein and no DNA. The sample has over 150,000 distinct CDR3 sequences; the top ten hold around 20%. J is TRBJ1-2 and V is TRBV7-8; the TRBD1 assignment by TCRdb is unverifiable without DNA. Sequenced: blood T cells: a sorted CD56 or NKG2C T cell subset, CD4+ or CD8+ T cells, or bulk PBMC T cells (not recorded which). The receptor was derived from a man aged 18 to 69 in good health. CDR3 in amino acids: CASSQDRVGGYTF.